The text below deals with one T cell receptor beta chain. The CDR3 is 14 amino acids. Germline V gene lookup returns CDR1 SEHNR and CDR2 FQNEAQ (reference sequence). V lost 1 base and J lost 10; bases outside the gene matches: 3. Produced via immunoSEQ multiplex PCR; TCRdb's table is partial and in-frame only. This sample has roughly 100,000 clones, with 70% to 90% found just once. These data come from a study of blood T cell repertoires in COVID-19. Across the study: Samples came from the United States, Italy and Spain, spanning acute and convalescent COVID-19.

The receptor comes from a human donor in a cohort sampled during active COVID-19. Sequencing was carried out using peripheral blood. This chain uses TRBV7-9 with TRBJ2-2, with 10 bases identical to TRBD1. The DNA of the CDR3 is TGTGCCAGCAGCTTAGGGGACAGGGGCCCGGAGCTGTTTTTT. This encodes CASSLGDRGPELFF.